Listed below are T cell receptor beta chains from one sample, sequenced in a study of blood T cell repertoires in COVID-19. Data came from immunoSEQ multiplex PCR; TCRdb stores just in-frame clones and leaves some out. The table lists over 450,000 clones, 89% of them singletons. Material: peripheral blood. These receptors were taken from a young man with COVID-19, enrolled during active disease. CDR3s leave out the opening cysteine and the closing phenylalanine or tryptophan. For some rows the clone size is stated as once, few or many, or as a class when expanded; others skip it.

v_call	clone_size	j_call	cdr3_aa
TRBV30	NA	TRBJ2-6	GADPSGANVLT
TRBV13	NA	TRBJ2-1	ASSPRTSGRDDEQF
TRBV27	NA	TRBJ1-1	ASSPSRNRAGTEAF
TRBV5-1	NA	TRBJ2-2	ASSLWERELF
TRBV28	NA	TRBJ1-2	ASSFGQAYGYT
TRBV7-2	NA	TRBJ2-5	ASRRTGGPQETQY
TRBV6-5	NA	TRBJ2-7	ASSYPTSGDYEQY
TRBV14	NA	TRBJ2-7	ASSQSGNYEQY
TRBV4-2	once	TRBJ2-1	ASSHDLWRGGRNEQF
TRBV25-1	NA	TRBJ1-2	ASALSGGSYGYT
TRBV7-9	NA	TRBJ1-2	ASSQTNYGYT
TRBV12-3/TRBV12-4	NA	TRBJ2-3	ASSRTVDTQY
TRBV2	NA	TRBJ1-3	ATFGGGQGNTIY
TRBV7-2	NA	TRBJ2-7	ASSLVGGGEQY
TRBV5-1	NA	TRBJ2-5	ASSFFGESQETQY
TRBV18	NA	TRBJ2-1	AGEGSGGRIYNEQF
TRBV6-5	NA	TRBJ2-7	ASRPTGSSYEQY
TRBV4-2	once	TRBJ2-2	ASSRRTSGGSNTGELF
TRBV11-2	NA	TRBJ2-3	ASSLDGTGGGTDTQY
TRBV2	NA	TRBJ2-7	ASSVDRGYEQY
TRBV2	NA	TRBJ2-1	ASSTTDRGYF
TRBV19	NA	TRBJ2-1	ASSMGLAGGYNEQF
TRBV2	once	TRBJ1-1	ASSRAGTDNTEAF
TRBV5-4	NA	TRBJ2-5	ASSWDRGRETQY